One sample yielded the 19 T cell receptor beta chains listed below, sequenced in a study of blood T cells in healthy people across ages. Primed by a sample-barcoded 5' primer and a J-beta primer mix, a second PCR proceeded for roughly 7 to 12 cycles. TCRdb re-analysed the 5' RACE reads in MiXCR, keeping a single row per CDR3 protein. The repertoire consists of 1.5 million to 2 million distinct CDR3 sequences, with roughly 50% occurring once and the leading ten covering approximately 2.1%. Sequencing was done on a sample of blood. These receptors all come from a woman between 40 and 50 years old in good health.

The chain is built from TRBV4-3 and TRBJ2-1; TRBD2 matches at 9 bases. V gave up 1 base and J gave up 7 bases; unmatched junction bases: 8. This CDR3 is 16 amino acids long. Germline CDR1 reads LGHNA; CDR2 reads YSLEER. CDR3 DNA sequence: TGCGCCAGCAGCCAAGCTCGCGGGGGGGCTCGGAATGAGCAGTTCTTC. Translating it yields CASSQARGGARNEQFF.

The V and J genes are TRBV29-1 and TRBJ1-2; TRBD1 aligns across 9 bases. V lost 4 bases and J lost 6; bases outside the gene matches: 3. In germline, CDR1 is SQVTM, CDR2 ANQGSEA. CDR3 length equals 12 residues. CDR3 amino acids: CSVVGTGNGYTF. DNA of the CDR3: TGCAGCGTTGTGGGGACAGGGAATGGCTACACCTTC.

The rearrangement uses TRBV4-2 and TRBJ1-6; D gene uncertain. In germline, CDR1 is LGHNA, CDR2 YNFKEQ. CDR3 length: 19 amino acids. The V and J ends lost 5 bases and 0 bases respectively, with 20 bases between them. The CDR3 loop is CASSDGSPGLGSYNSPLHF. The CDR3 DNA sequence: TGTGCCAGCAGCGATGGATCCCCCGGGCTTGGCTCCTATAATTCACCCCTCCACTTT.

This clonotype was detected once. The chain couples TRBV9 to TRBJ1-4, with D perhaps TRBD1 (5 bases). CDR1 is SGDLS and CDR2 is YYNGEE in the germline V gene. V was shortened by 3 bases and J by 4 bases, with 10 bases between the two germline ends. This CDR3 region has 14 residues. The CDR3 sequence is CASSAWGGNEKLFF. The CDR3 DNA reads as TGTGCCAGCAGCGCGTGGGGGGGTAATGAAAAACTGTTTTTT. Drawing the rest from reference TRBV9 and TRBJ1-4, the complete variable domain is DSGVTQTPKHLITATGQRVTLRCSPRSGDLSVYWYQQSLDQGLQFLIQYYNGEERAKGNILERFSAQQFPDLHSELNLSSLELGDSALYFCASSAWGGNEKLFFGSGTQLSVL.

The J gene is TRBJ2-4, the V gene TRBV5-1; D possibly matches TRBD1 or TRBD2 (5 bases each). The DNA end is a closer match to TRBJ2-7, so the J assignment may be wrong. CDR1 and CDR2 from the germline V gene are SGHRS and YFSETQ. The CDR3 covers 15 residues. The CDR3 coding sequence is TGCGCCAGCAGCTGCAATAGGGACCAAACCTACGAGCAGTACTTC. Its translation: CASSCNRDQTYEQYF.

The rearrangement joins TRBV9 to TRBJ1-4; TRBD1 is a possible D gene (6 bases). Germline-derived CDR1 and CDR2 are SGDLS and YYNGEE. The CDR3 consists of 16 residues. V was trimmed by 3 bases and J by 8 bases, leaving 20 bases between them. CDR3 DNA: TGTGCCAGCAGCGCGGCGGGCCGGGGGCGGGAGGAAAAACTGTTTTTT. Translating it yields CASSAAGRGREEKLFF.

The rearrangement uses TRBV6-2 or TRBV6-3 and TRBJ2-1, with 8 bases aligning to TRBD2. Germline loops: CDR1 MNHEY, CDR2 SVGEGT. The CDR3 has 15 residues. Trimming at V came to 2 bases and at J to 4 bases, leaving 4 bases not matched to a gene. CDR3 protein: CASSYVASGYNEQFF. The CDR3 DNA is TGTGCCAGCAGTTACGTGGCTAGCGGGTACAATGAGCAGTTCTTC.

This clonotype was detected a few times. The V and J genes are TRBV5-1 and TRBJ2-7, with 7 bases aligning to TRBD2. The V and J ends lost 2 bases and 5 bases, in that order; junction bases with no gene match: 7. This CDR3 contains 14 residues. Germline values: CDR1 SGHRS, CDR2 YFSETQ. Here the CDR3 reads CASSFGGVMDEQYF. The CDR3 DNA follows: TGCGCCAGCAGCTTTGGGGGGGTGATGGACGAGCAGTACTTC.

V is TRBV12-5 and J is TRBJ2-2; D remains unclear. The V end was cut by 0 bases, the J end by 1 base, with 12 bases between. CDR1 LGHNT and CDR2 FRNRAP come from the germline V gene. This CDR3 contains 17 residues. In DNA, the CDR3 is TGTGCTAGTGGTTTGGTACAGTACTCACTGAACACCGGGGAGCTGTTTTTT. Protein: CASGLVQYSLNTGELFF.

The CDR3 sequence: CASSGPLGQNIQYF. The CDR3 DNA reads as TGCGCCAGCAGCGGGCCCCTAGGACAGAACATTCAGTACTTC. The J gene is TRBJ2-4, the V gene TRBV5-1; perhaps TRBD1 as D (6 bases). V gave up 4 bases and J gave up 7 bases, with 15 bases separating them. The CDR3 is made up of 14 amino acids. CDR1 SGHRS and CDR2 YFSETQ come from the germline V gene. Filled out from reference TRBV5-1 and TRBJ2-4, the complete variable domain reads KAGVTQTPRYLIKTRGQQVTLSCSPISGHRSVSWYQQTPGQGLQFLFEYFSETQRNKGNFPGRFSGRQFSNSRSEMNVSTLELGDSALYLCASSGPLGQNIQYFGAGTRLSVL.

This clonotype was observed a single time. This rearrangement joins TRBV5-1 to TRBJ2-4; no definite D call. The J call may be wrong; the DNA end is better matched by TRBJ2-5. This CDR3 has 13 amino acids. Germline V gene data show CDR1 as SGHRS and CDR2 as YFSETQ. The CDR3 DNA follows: TGCGCCAGCAGCTTGCAAGAGGCGGCGACCCAGTACTTC. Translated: CASSLQEAATQYF.

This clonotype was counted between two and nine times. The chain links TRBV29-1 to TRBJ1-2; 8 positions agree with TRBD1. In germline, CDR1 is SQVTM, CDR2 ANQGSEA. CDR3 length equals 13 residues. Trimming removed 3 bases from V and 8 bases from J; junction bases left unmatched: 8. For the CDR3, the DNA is TGCAGCGTTGATGGGCAGGGGGCAGGAGGCTACACCTTC. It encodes CSVDGQGAGGYTF.

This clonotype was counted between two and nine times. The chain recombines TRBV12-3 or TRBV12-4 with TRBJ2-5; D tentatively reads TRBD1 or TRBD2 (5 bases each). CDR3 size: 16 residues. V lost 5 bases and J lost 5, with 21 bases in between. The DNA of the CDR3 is TGTGCCAGCAGTCCTCGGCGGCCGGGGACCGCGGAGACCCAGTACTTC. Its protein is CASSPRRPGTAETQYF.

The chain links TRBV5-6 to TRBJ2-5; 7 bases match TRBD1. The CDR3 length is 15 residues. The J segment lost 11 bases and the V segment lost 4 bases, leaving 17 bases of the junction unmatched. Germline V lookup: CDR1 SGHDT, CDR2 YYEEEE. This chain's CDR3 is CASSDGTASYNEQYF. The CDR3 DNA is TGTGCCAGCAGCGACGGGACAGCCTCCTACAATGAGCAGTACTTC.

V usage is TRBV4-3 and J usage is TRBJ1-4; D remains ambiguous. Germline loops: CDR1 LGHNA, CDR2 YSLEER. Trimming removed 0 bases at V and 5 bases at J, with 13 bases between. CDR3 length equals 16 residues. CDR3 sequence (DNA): TGCGCCAGCAGCCAAGATGTTAACAGCCGAAATGAAAAACTGTTTTTT. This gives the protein CASSQDVNSRNEKLFF.

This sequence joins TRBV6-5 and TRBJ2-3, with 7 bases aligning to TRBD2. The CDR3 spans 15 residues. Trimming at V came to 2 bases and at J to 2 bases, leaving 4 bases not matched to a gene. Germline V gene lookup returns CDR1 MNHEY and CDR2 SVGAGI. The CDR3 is CASSYVAGATDTQYF. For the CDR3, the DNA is TGTGCCAGCAGTTACGTGGCGGGAGCCACAGATACGCAGTATTTT.

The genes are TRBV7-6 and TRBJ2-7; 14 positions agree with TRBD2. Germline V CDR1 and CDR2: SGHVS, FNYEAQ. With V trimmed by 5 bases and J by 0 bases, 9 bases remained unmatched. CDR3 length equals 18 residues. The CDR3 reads CASSIGLAGGSGSYEQYF. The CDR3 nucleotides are TGTGCCAGCAGCATTGGACTAGCGGGGGGCTCTGGCTCCTACGAGCAGTACTTC.

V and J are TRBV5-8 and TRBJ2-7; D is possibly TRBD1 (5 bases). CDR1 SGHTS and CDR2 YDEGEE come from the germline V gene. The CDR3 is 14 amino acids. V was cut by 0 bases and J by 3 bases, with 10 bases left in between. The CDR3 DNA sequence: TGTGCCAGCAGCTTGGAGGACACGCTCTACGAGCAGTACTTC. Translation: CASSLEDTLYEQYF.

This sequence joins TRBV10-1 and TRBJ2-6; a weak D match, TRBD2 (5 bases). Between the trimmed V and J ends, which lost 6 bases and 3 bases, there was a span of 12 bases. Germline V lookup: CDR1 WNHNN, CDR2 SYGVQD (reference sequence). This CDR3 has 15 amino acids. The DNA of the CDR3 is TGCGCCAGCAGCGGCGGGCGGTTTGGGGCCAACGTCCTGACTTTC. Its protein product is CASSGGRFGANVLTF.